The entry below gives a single T cell receptor beta chain sequence along with its context. This entry comes from a study of blood T cell repertoires in COVID-19. Study-level information: The samples span acute and convalescent COVID-19 from the United States, Italy and Spain. In each case, the material was cDNA or gDNA derived from T cells, B-cell-depleted T cells, or PBMCs.

Under the authors' procedure: Amplified reference gene primers provided the basis for estimating nucleated cell counts. Assay: immunoSEQ multiplex PCR; the TCRdb copy retains only in-frame clones and omits some. The D gene and trimming were derived from the DNA, and the V and J assignments and clone size from that table. Of about 48,000 clones detected, over 80% appear once; the ten largest clones hold around a sixth. From germline, CDR1 is MDHEN and CDR2 SYDVKM. The V end was cut by 11 bases, the J end by 0 bases, with 17 bases between. The CDR3 has 15 amino acids. This clonotype was sampled from a human donor in a cohort sampled during active COVID-19. The material sequenced was peripheral blood. The rearrangement links TRBV28 to TRBJ1-3; unclear D gene. This CDR3 is CASSLGAVSGNTIYF. The DNA of the CDR3 is TGTGCCTCATCATTGGGAGCCGTCTCTGGAAACACCATATATTTT.